This entry describes one T cell receptor (beta chain). Antigen unknown. This entry is derived from a study of CD4 T cells in relation to SARS-CoV-2 and coronaviruses. Turning to the study itself: Negative control cultures got HIV-1 Nef peptides or no peptide.

Study findings and constraints: In roughly 61% of donors, memory CD4+ clonotypes crossrecognized SARS-CoV-2 and at least one common cold coronavirus spike.

Profiled with immunoSEQ multiplex PCR; TCRdb holds only in-frame clones, not every one. The sample records around 23,000 clones, about 70% being singletons. Germline CDR1 and CDR2: KGHSH and LQKENI. Trimming left V 6 bases short and J 2 bases short, with 8 bases between. This CDR3 spans 12 amino acids. CD4+ T cells from unexposed donors were obtained before the COVID-19 pandemic (2011-2018). CD4+ T cells were isolated from the cells after nine to eleven days of culture. Cells permitting, SARS-CoV-2 S/N and four cold-coronavirus spikes were tested on unexposed-donor CD4+ T cells. This TCR was sampled from a human donor in good health. The sequenced sample consisted of CD4+ T cells from PBMCs, cultured in vitro. The chain joins TRBV18 to TRBJ2-7; D unresolved. The CDR3 nucleotides are TGTGCCAGCTCGCCGGGTGCCTACGAGCAGTACTTC. It is translated as CASSPGAYEQYF. The full variable domain, completed using reference TRBV18 and TRBJ2-7, is NAGVMQNPRHLVRRRGQEARLRCSPMKGHSHVYWYRQLPEEGLKFMVYLQKENIIDESGMPKERFSAEFPKEGPSILRIQQVVRGDSAAYFCASSPGAYEQYFGPGTRLTVT.